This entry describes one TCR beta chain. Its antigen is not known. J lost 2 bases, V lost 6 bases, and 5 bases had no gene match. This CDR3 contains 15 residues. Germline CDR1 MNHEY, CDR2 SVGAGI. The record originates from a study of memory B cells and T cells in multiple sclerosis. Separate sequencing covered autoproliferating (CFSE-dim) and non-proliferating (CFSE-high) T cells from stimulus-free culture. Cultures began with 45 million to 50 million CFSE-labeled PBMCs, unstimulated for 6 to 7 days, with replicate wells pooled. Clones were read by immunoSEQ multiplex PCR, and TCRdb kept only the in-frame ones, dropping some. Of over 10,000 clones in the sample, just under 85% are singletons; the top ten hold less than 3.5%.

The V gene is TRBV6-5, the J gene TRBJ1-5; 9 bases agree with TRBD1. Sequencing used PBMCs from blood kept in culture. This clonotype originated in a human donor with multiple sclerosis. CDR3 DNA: TGTGCCAGCAGGCCTACAGGGGGCCGCAATCAGCCCCAGCATTTT. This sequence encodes CASRPTGGRNQPQHF.